This T cell receptor (beta chain) was observed in a study of T cell changes during pregnancy in multiple sclerosis (dated by TCRdb to between 2019 and 2020). Background on the whole study: Changes in the T cell repertoire over the course of pregnancy were examined in this study in women with multiple sclerosis.

Notes on this clone: The antigen it recognizes is unknown. No much larger clone is present one base from it, and per-base qualities are unavailable.

V and J are truncated by 7 bases and 2 bases respectively, leaving an intervening sequence of 11 bases. The CDR3 spans 13 residues, from the cysteine through the phenylalanine. The entry retains the CDR3 DNA only, 39 bases that are in frame from base 1. The germline V gene provides CDR1 SGHAT and CDR2 FQNNGV. Library construction relied on the immunoSEQ multiplex PCR assay. The source is immuneACCESS, and TCRdb retained only in-frame sequences with V and J called. Part of the clones is not carried over; for the studies checked, unresolved V genes explain less than half of this, and the remainder is unexplained. In all, the sample holds fewer than 75,000 clones, and 75% to 95% of those were seen once. The top ten clones comprise roughly 5% of the sample.

The source was CD8+ T cells from peripheral blood mononuclear cells, collected before pregnancy. The TCR comes from a female donor with multiple sclerosis, enrolled in a pregnancy study. This chain is built from TRBV11-2 and TRBJ2-5, with TRBD1 tentatively as D gene (6 bases match). Here is the DNA: TGTGCCAGCACCACAGGGAGACAAGAGACCCAGTACTTC. It codes for CASTTGRQETQYF.